These 18 T cell receptor beta chains originate from one sample sequenced in a study of T cells in women clearing cervical HPV infection. Generated by immunoSEQ multiplex PCR, the TCRdb table keeps only in-frame clones and is missing some. Here the sample table reports tens of thousands of clones. The sequenced material came from blood buffy coat. The receptors stem from a woman aged 18 to 75 with a cervical HPV16 infection that either progressed to CIN3+ or cleared (not recorded which).

For this clone: The read is 3 residues too short to cover the CDR3 end, so that end is filled in from the germline J gene. The chain is built from TRBV2 and TRBJ1-2; D remains unclear. The CDR3 sequence is 14 residues long. The germline CDR1 and CDR2 sequences are SNHLY and FYNNEI. Trimming pared 2 bases from V and 3 bases from J, leaving 10 bases between. Partial CDR3 DNA: TGTGCCAGCAGTGAAATGTTACTATACTATGGC. The encoded protein is CASSEMLLYYG. The CDR3 as a whole reads CASSEMLLYYGYTF.

Concerning this clone itself: The CDR3 end lies 3 residues beyond the end of the read and is filled in from the germline J gene. The J gene is TRBJ1-2, the V gene TRBV30, with 8 bases matching TRBD1. The germline CDR1 and CDR2 sequences are GTSNPN and SVGIG (reference sequence). V lost 4 bases, J lost 4 bases, and 5 bases stayed unmatched. The CDR3 length is 13 residues. The CDR3 loop reads CAWNRDRPYGYTF. The CDR3 DNA, read in part, is TGTGCCTGGAACCGGGACAGGCCCTATGGC.

The DNA read from the CDR3 is TGTGCCAGCTCGCTACAGGGGGTCTCCTACGAG. Translating gives CASSLQGVSYE. The CDR3, in full, reads CASSLQGVSYEQYF. The chain joins TRBV18 to TRBJ2-7, with 8 bases lining up with TRBD1. The read comes to an end 3 residues before the CDR3 does, leaving the germline J gene to fill in the end. The V segment lost 6 bases and the J segment 0 bases; nucleotides outside the gene matches: 4. The V gene's germline CDR1 is KGHSH and CDR2 LQKENI. The CDR3 sequence is 14 residues long.

Concerning this clone itself: The read finishes 3 residues shy of the CDR3 end, and the germline J gene is used to complete it. The V and J genes are TRBV5-1 and TRBJ2-3; 8 nucleotides align to TRBD2. With V trimmed by 4 bases and J by 3 bases, 4 bases remained unmatched. Germline V gene data show CDR1 as SGHRS and CDR2 as YFSETQ. The CDR3 length is 14 residues. The DNA read from the CDR3 is TGCGCCAGCAGCGGACTAGCCGTTACAGATACG. Translation gives CASSGLAVTDT. The entire CDR3 reads CASSGLAVTDTQYF. The entire variable domain, with the rest obtained from reference TRBV5-1 and TRBJ2-3, is as follows: KAGVTQTPRYLIKTRGQQVTLSCSPISGHRSVSWYQQTPGQGLQFLFEYFSETQRNKGNFPGRFSGRQFSNSRSEMNVSTLELGDSALYLCASSGLAVTDTQYFGPGTRLTVL.

Turning to this clone: The read is 3 residues too short to cover the CDR3 end, so that end is filled in from the germline J gene. The chain joins TRBV19 to TRBJ1-2, with 9 bases that match TRBD1. V lost 4 bases to trimming and J lost 7 bases; unmatched junction nucleotides: 10. Germline-derived CDR1 and CDR2 are LNHDA and SQIVND (reference sequence). This CDR3 has 15 residues. The CDR3 sequence is CASSTVDRGGAGYTF. The CDR3 bases that were read are TGTGCCAGTAGTACTGTTGACAGGGGGGGGGCTGGC.

Details on this clone: The read terminates 3 residues before the CDR3 end, so the remaining end is supplied by the germline J gene. J is TRBJ2-7 and V is TRBV19; a possible D gene is TRBD2 (6 bases). The V gene lost 4 bases and the J gene lost 0 bases, with 22 bases spanning the gap. Germline loops: CDR1 LNHDA, CDR2 SQIVND (reference sequence). This CDR3 has 18 amino acids. CDR3 loop: CASSTNLLRRVSSYEQYF. The CDR3 bases that were read are TGTGCCAGTAGTACTAACCTATTGAGGAGGGTGAGCTCCTACGAG.

With regard to this clone: The CDR3 extends 3 residues past the end of the read, so its final part is completed from the germline J gene. V and J are TRBV29-1 and TRBJ2-7; TRBD1 agrees at 8 bases. Trimming cost V 6 bases and J 6 bases; bases outside gene matches: 7. The CDR3 contains 12 residues. Per the germline V gene, CDR1 is SQVTM and CDR2 is ANQGSEA. CDR3 DNA (partial): TGCAGCGTCGCCACCACAGGGGGCGAG. It codes for CSVATTGGE. The full CDR3 sequence reads CSVATTGGEQYF.

Comment on this clone: Read coverage stops 3 residues before the CDR3 terminus; the germline J gene supplies the remainder. This chain uses TRBV30 with TRBJ1-5; perhaps TRBD1 as D (5 bases). With 6 bases removed from V and 0 bases from J, the gap between germline ends came to 12 bases. Germline V gene sequence: CDR1 GTSNPN, CDR2 SVGIG (reference sequence). There are 14 residues in the CDR3. The sequenced CDR3 bases are TGTGCCTGTTCGGGGGAGTTTAGCAATCAGCCC. Its protein is CACSGEFSNQP. The complete CDR3 reads CACSGEFSNQPQHF.

Concerning this clone itself: The CDR3 end is not reached by the read, which stops 3 residues before it; the germline J gene fills it in. V gene TRBV28 combines with J gene TRBJ1-5; 7 bases map to TRBD1. Looked up from germline, CDR1 is MDHEN and CDR2 is SYDVKM. With V trimmed by 3 bases and J by 6 bases, 5 bases remained unmatched. The CDR3 is made up of 14 amino acids. The CDR3 bases that were read are TGTGCCAGCAGTTTTGAAGGGGGCGGTCAGCCC. It specifies CASSFEGGGQP. From start to end, the CDR3 is CASSFEGGGQPQHF.

As for this clone: The read terminates 3 residues ahead of where the CDR3 ends, so the germline J gene completes it. The chain links TRBV6-1 to TRBJ2-4; weak D call: TRBD1 (5 bases). The V gene's germline CDR1 is MNHNS and CDR2 SASEGT. V lost 4 bases and J lost 6, with 10 bases in between. CDR3 length: 13 residues. The CDR3 reads CASSAGSGNIQYF. The part of the CDR3 DNA that was read is TGTGCCAGCAGTGCAGGGTCTGGAAACATT.

A remark on this clone: Read sequence stops 3 residues before the CDR3 end, and the germline J gene provides the missing end. This chain connects TRBV2 to TRBJ2-5; a weak D match, TRBD1 (6 bases). CDR3 size: 14 residues. The V end was cut by 4 bases, the J end by 1 base, with 10 bases between. CDR1 and CDR2 from the germline V gene are SNHLY and FYNNEI. This CDR3 reads CASSVRQVQETQYF. The DNA read from the CDR3 is TGTGCCAGCAGTGTACGACAGGTCCAAGAGACC.

On this clone: The read terminates 3 residues before the CDR3 end, so the remaining end is supplied by the germline J gene. The chain combines TRBV10-2 with TRBJ2-5; 10 positions match TRBD1. The CDR3 has 15 residues. The germline V gene encodes CDR1 WSHSY and CDR2 SAAADI. The junction had 8 bases not matched to a gene; V was cut back by 5 bases and J by 5 bases. Here the CDR3 reads CASSRSGQGWETQYF. Incomplete CDR3 DNA: TGCGCCAGCAGTCGGTCGGGACAGGGGTGGGAGACC.

CDR3 DNA, as far as it was read: TGTGCCAGCTCACCGCGACAGGGGTACCAAGAGACC. This gives the protein CASSPRQGYQET. The whole CDR3 reads CASSPRQGYQETQYF. The gene calls are TRBV18 and TRBJ2-5, with TRBD1 matching 8 bases. The read ends 3 residues before the CDR3 terminus; that terminus is restored from the germline J gene. This CDR3 comprises 15 residues. Germline V gene sequence: CDR1 KGHSH, CDR2 LQKENI. J gave up 0 bases and V 3 bases, and 3 bases lay outside the gene matches.

With respect to this clone: The sequenced fragment ends 3 residues before the CDR3 boundary, so the rest is inferred from the germline J gene. V usage is TRBV6-1 and J usage is TRBJ2-5; TRBD1 might be the D (6 bases). Germline loops: CDR1 MNHNS, CDR2 SASEGT. The CDR3 is made up of 14 amino acids. Trimming removed 4 bases from V and 2 bases from J, with 11 bases in between. The CDR3 here is CASSVVQGQETQYF. The CDR3 DNA, read in part, is TGTGCCAGCAGTGTTGTCCAGGGGCAAGAGACC.

On this clone itself: Coverage ceases 3 residues before the CDR3 finishes, and the germline J gene fills in the end. The chain is built from TRBV6-2 or TRBV6-3 and TRBJ1-2; D perhaps matches TRBD1 (5 bases). CDR1 is MNHEY, CDR2 SVGEGT, per germline. This CDR3 comprises 12 residues. The CDR3 bases that were read are TGTGCCAGCAGCCAGGGACTCTACGAC. Translation: CASSQGLYD. The CDR3 as a whole reads CASSQGLYDYTF.

Concerning this clone itself: The read ends 3 residues shy of where the CDR3 ends; the end is completed using the germline J gene. The rearrangement links TRBV7-7 to TRBJ2-3; 8 bases map to TRBD2. CDR3 length equals 15 residues. Trimming removed 1 base from V and 2 bases from J; junction bases left unmatched: 2. Germline CDR1 is SSHAT and CDR2 is FNYEAQ (reference sequence). Incomplete CDR3 DNA: TGTGCCAGCAGCTTAGTCGGGGGGGTCACAGATACG. This translates into CASSLVGGVTDT. The complete CDR3 reads CASSLVGGVTDTQYF.

Remarks on this clone: The CDR3 extends 3 residues past the end of the read, so its final part is completed from the germline J gene. The rearrangement uses TRBV29-1 and TRBJ1-2; no definite D call. Trimming removed 4 bases at V and 3 bases at J, with 15 bases between. The CDR3 contains 14 residues. The germline V gene has CDR1 SQVTM and CDR2 ANQGSEA. The covered CDR3 bases are TGCAGCGTTGGTATGGAAAGGCGGGACTATGGC. Protein product: CSVGMERRDYG. The CDR3 reads in full as CSVGMERRDYGYTF.

Worth noting for this clone: The CDR3 goes on 3 residues after the read ends, and that part is filled in from the germline J gene. This chain links TRBV10-3 with TRBJ1-2; 8 nucleotides match TRBD1. The germline gives CDR1 ENHRY, CDR2 SYGVKD. With V trimmed by 3 bases and J by 7 bases, 7 bases remained unmatched. This CDR3 has 14 residues. The CDR3 spells CAISDDRGYVGYTF. The DNA read from the CDR3 is TGTGCCATCAGTGACGACAGGGGTTACGTTGGC.